Listed below are T cell receptor beta chains from one sample, sequenced in a study of blood T cell repertoires in COVID-19. Produced via immunoSEQ multiplex PCR; TCRdb's table is partial and in-frame only. The data contain about 410,000 clones, under 90% of them singletons. Sequencing input: PBMCs or T cells enriched from blood (not recorded which). Receptors originate from a woman in her twenties or thirties who had recovered from COVID-19. Both conserved end residues are part of each CDR3. The order of the fields is V gene, D gene, clone size, J gene, CDR3 protein, CDR3 DNA. D genes are given only for firm matches. Part of the rows lack a size; the others show once, few, many or a class for expanded clones.

V: TRBV7-2
D: TRBD1
size: few
J: TRBJ1-2
CDR3: CASSNQGGRNYGYTF
DNA: TGTGCCAGCAGCAACCAGGGGGGACGCAACTATGGCTACACCTTC

V: TRBV11-2
D: NA
size: once
J: TRBJ2-7
CDR3: CASSTPQGRLHEQYF
DNA: TGTGCCAGCAGCACACCCCAGGGGCGCCTCCACGAGCAGTACTTC

V: TRBV6-5
D: TRBD1
size: NA
J: TRBJ1-5
CDR3: CASRRTGNNQPQHF
DNA: TGTGCCAGCAGACGGACAGGGAACAATCAGCCCCAGCATTTT

V: TRBV24-1
D: NA
size: NA
J: TRBJ1-2
CDR3: CATKDKAGHSYGYTF
DNA: TGTGCCACCAAGGACAAAGCGGGGCACTCCTATGGCTACACCTTC

V: TRBV5-1
D: TRBD2
size: NA
J: TRBJ2-7
CDR3: CASSLRLAGESPYEQYF
DNA: TGCGCCAGCAGCTTAAGATTGGCGGGGGAGTCACCCTACGAGCAGTACTTC

V: TRBV3-1/TRBV3-2
D: NA
size: NA
J: TRBJ2-7
CDR3: CASSQGARLEQYF
DNA: TGTGCCAGCAGCCAGGGGGCGCGTCTCGAGCAGTACTTC

V: TRBV15
D: NA
size: NA
J: TRBJ1-1
CDR3: CATSRGGGLSTEAFF
DNA: TGTGCCACCAGCAGAGGAGGAGGGTTGAGCACTGAAGCTTTCTTT

V: TRBV28
D: NA
size: NA
J: TRBJ2-1
CDR3: CASSLTSSEQFF
DNA: TGTGCCAGCAGTTTGACTTCTAGCGAGCAGTTCTTC

V: TRBV3-1/TRBV3-2
D: TRBD2
size: NA
J: TRBJ2-7
CDR3: CASSPGTSGSDEQYF
DNA: TGTGCCAGCAGTCCCGGGACTAGCGGGAGTGACGAGCAGTACTTC

V: TRBV28
D: NA
size: NA
J: TRBJ2-5
CDR3: CASSFLGQGQETQYF
DNA: TGTGCCAGCAGTTTTTTGGGGCAGGGCCAAGAGACCCAGTACTTC

V: TRBV18
D: TRBD1
size: NA
J: TRBJ2-3
CDR3: CASSPQTGGQDTQYF
DNA: TGTGCCAGCTCACCACAGACAGGGGGCCAAGATACGCAGTATTTT

V: TRBV9
D: NA
size: few
J: TRBJ1-4
CDR3: CASSSRGGTNEKLFF
DNA: TGTGCCAGCAGCTCCCGGGGGGGGACTAATGAAAAACTGTTTTTT

V: TRBV5-1
D: NA
size: once
J: TRBJ2-7
CDR3: CASSFGYEQYF
DNA: TGCGCCAGCAGCTTCGGCTACGAGCAGTACTTC

V: TRBV4-1
D: NA
size: NA
J: TRBJ1-4
CDR3: CASSQDPSAAEPTNEKLFF
DNA: TGCGCCAGCAGCCAAGATCCTAGCGCGGCAGAGCCAACTAATGAAAAACTGTTTTTT

V: TRBV4-2
D: TRBD2
size: NA
J: TRBJ2-2
CDR3: CASSHPSGGDTGELFF
DNA: TGTGCCAGCAGCCACCCGAGCGGGGGAGACACCGGGGAGCTGTTTTTT

V: TRBV30
D: TRBD1
size: NA
J: TRBJ1-6
CDR3: CAWSVGTGVSPLHF
DNA: TGTGCCTGGAGTGTAGGGACAGGGGTTTCACCCCTCCACTTT

V: TRBV29-1
D: TRBD1
size: NA
J: TRBJ1-2
CDR3: CSGRDRDYGYTF
DNA: TGCAGCGGCCGGGACAGGGACTATGGCTACACCTTC

V: TRBV3-1/TRBV3-2
D: NA
size: NA
J: TRBJ1-2
CDR3: CASSQDDRSMSGYTF
DNA: TGTGCCAGCAGCCAAGACGACAGGAGTATGTCTGGCTACACCTTC

V: TRBV30
D: NA
size: NA
J: TRBJ2-5
CDR3: CAWSIARQETQYF
DNA: TGTGCCTGGAGCATAGCAAGACAAGAGACCCAGTACTTC

V: TRBV28
D: NA
size: NA
J: TRBJ1-5
CDR3: CASSLWSVWIRPGLNQPQHF
DNA: TGTGCCAGCAGTTTATGGTCTGTTTGGATCCGTCCAGGCCTCAATCAGCCCCAGCATTTT

V: TRBV28
D: TRBD2
size: once
J: TRBJ2-1
CDR3: CASSSLRRLAYEQFF
DNA: TGTGCCAGCAGTTCCCTCCGTCGACTAGCGTATGAGCAGTTCTTC

V: TRBV9
D: NA
size: NA
J: TRBJ1-1
CDR3: CASSAQGNTEAFF
DNA: TGTGCCAGCAGCGCACAGGGGAACACTGAAGCTTTCTTT

V: TRBV7-3
D: TRBD1
size: NA
J: TRBJ2-1
CDR3: CASSPQGAAGTEQFF
DNA: TGTGCCAGCAGTCCACAGGGGGCAGCGGGGACTGAGCAGTTCTTC

V: TRBV24-1
D: TRBD1
size: few
J: TRBJ2-7
CDR3: CATSDPRSGGNEQYF
DNA: TGTGCCACCAGTGATCCGCGATCAGGGGGCAACGAGCAGTACTTC

V: TRBV4-1
D: NA
size: once
J: TRBJ2-1
CDR3: CASSQAEYPPYNEQFF
DNA: TGCGCCAGCAGCCAAGCGGAGTACCCCCCCTACAATGAGCAGTTCTTC

V: TRBV24-1
D: NA
size: NA
J: TRBJ2-2
CDR3: CATSAQRNTGELFF
DNA: TGTGCCACCAGTGCTCAGCGGAACACCGGGGAGCTGTTTTTT

V: TRBV5-1
D: NA
size: NA
J: TRBJ1-2
CDR3: CASSLLQGENGYTF
DNA: TGCGCCAGCAGCTTGTTACAGGGCGAGAATGGCTACACCTTC

V: TRBV19
D: NA
size: NA
J: TRBJ1-1
CDR3: CASTARVGFEAFF
DNA: TGTGCCAGTACGGCCAGGGTTGGCTTTGAAGCTTTCTTT

V: TRBV9
D: NA
size: NA
J: TRBJ1-1
CDR3: CASSTGGKTEAFF
DNA: TGTGCCAGCAGCACCGGGGGGAAGACTGAAGCTTTCTTT

V: TRBV6-5
D: NA
size: NA
J: TRBJ1-1
CDR3: CASRDMNTEAFF
DNA: TGTGCCAGCAGGGACATGAACACTGAAGCTTTCTTT